Listed below are T cell receptor beta chains from one sample, sequenced in a study of post-analysis software for immune sequencing data. TCRdb processed the PCR reads anew with MiXCR; each CDR3 protein has one entry. The table lists approximately 160,000 distinct CDR3 sequences, approximately 30% of them singletons. Material for sequencing was blood. These receptors all stem from a girl between 10 and 17 years old with multiple sclerosis. Each CDR3 is given with its conserved first and last residue. Fields, in order: J gene, V gene, clone size, D gene, CDR3 protein, CDR3 DNA. The D gene is left open where the match is weak. The size field is filled for only some rows; it gives once, few, many or a size class.

j_call: TRBJ2-3
v_call: TRBV5-1
clone_size: many
d_call: TRBD1
cdr3_aa: CASSFGQGTDTQYF
cdr3_nt: TGCGCCAGCAGCTTTGGACAGGGCACAGATACGCAGTATTTT

j_call: TRBJ2-3
v_call: TRBV5-1
clone_size: .
d_call: TRBD1
cdr3_aa: CASGTGENTDTQYF
cdr3_nt: TGCGCCAGCGGTACAGGGGAGAACACAGATACGCAGTATTTT

j_call: TRBJ1-5
v_call: TRBV7-9
clone_size: .
d_call: .
cdr3_aa: CASSPGSLNQPQHF
cdr3_nt: TGTGCCAGCAGCCCCGGGAGCCTCAATCAGCCCCAGCATTTT

j_call: TRBJ2-7
v_call: TRBV7-9
clone_size: many
d_call: .
cdr3_aa: CATTLGQGHSYEQYF
cdr3_nt: TGTGCCACCACGCTAGGGCAGGGCCACTCCTACGAGCAGTACTTC

j_call: TRBJ1-1
v_call: TRBV6-5
clone_size: .
d_call: .
cdr3_aa: CASSYLGAMNTEAFF
cdr3_nt: TGTGCCAGCAGTTATTTAGGGGCCATGAACACTGAAGCTTTCTTT

j_call: TRBJ2-1
v_call: TRBV29-1
clone_size: many
d_call: .
cdr3_aa: CSVEDWPGVTYNEQFF
cdr3_nt: TGCAGCGTTGAAGATTGGCCGGGAGTGACCTACAATGAGCAGTTCTTC

j_call: TRBJ2-3
v_call: TRBV5-1
clone_size: .
d_call: .
cdr3_aa: CASSLASGPSTDTQYF
cdr3_nt: TGCGCCAGCAGCTTGGCGTCCGGACCTAGCACAGATACGCAGTATTTT

j_call: TRBJ1-5
v_call: TRBV3-1
clone_size: .
d_call: .
cdr3_aa: CASSQRDQHF
cdr3_nt: TGTGCCAGCAGCCAGCGGGACCAGCATTTT

j_call: TRBJ2-5
v_call: TRBV20-1
clone_size: .
d_call: TRBD1
cdr3_aa: CSARRTGRISETQYF
cdr3_nt: TGCAGTGCACGGCGGACAGGGAGAATTTCGGAGACCCAGTACTTC

j_call: TRBJ2-5
v_call: TRBV6-6
clone_size: few
d_call: .
cdr3_aa: CASSPLASRGTQYF
cdr3_nt: TGTGCCAGCAGTCCGCTAGCGTCCAGGGGGACCCAGTACTTC

j_call: TRBJ2-4
v_call: TRBV5-1
clone_size: few
d_call: .
cdr3_aa: CASSLIAGRENIQYF
cdr3_nt: TGCGCCAGCAGCTTGATTGCGGGCCGGGAAAACATTCAGTACTTC

j_call: TRBJ1-4
v_call: TRBV5-1
clone_size: many
d_call: .
cdr3_aa: CASSFTDRINEKLFF
cdr3_nt: TGCGCCAGCAGCTTCACGGACAGAATTAATGAAAAACTGTTTTTT

j_call: TRBJ2-2
v_call: TRBV10-3
clone_size: .
d_call: TRBD1
cdr3_aa: CAIGTGDTGELFF
cdr3_nt: TGTGCCATCGGGACAGGGGACACCGGGGAGCTGTTTTTT

j_call: TRBJ2-3
v_call: TRBV6-5
clone_size: many
d_call: TRBD1
cdr3_aa: CASSRGTGVTDTQYF
cdr3_nt: TGTGCCAGCAGCCGAGGGACAGGGGTCACAGATACGCAGTATTTT

j_call: TRBJ1-6
v_call: TRBV10-3
clone_size: .
d_call: TRBD1
cdr3_aa: CAISAGQERFTLHF
cdr3_nt: TGTGCCATCAGTGCGGGACAGGAAAGATTCACCCTCCACTTT

j_call: TRBJ1-2
v_call: TRBV5-1
clone_size: many
d_call: .
cdr3_aa: CASSPGGGSNYGYTF
cdr3_nt: TGCGCCAGCAGCCCCGGCGGGGGCAGCAACTATGGCTACACCTTC

j_call: TRBJ2-1
v_call: TRBV27
clone_size: .
d_call: TRBD2
cdr3_aa: CASRGLAGLYNEQFF
cdr3_nt: TGTGCCAGCAGGGGACTAGCGGGACTGTACAATGAGCAGTTCTTC

j_call: TRBJ2-1
v_call: TRBV20-1
clone_size: many
d_call: TRBD1
cdr3_aa: CSARDSKPGQRDNEQFF
cdr3_nt: TGCAGTGCTAGAGACTCAAAACCGGGACAGCGCGACAATGAGCAGTTCTTC

j_call: TRBJ1-5
v_call: TRBV19
clone_size: .
d_call: .
cdr3_aa: CAGILGGASNQPQHF
cdr3_nt: TGTGCCGGTATTCTGGGGGGCGCGAGCAATCAGCCCCAGCATTTT

j_call: TRBJ2-1
v_call: TRBV9
clone_size: .
d_call: TRBD2
cdr3_aa: CASSVTSGRVAEQFF
cdr3_nt: TGTGCCAGCAGCGTCACTAGCGGGAGGGTTGCTGAGCAGTTCTTC

j_call: TRBJ2-1
v_call: TRBV12-3/TRBV12-4
clone_size: .
d_call: TRBD2
cdr3_aa: CASSLLAERPSYNEQFF
cdr3_nt: TGTGCCAGCAGTCTACTAGCGGAAAGGCCCTCCTACAATGAGCAGTTCTTC

j_call: TRBJ1-5
v_call: TRBV12-3/TRBV12-4
clone_size: .
d_call: .
cdr3_aa: CASAFSEGGVYQPQHF
cdr3_nt: TGTGCCAGCGCATTCAGCGAGGGAGGGGTATATCAGCCCCAGCATTTT

j_call: TRBJ2-4
v_call: TRBV29-1
clone_size: many
d_call: .
cdr3_aa: CSVVSTIGPKNIQYF
cdr3_nt: TGCAGCGTTGTGTCTACTATTGGGCCCAAAAACATTCAGTACTTC